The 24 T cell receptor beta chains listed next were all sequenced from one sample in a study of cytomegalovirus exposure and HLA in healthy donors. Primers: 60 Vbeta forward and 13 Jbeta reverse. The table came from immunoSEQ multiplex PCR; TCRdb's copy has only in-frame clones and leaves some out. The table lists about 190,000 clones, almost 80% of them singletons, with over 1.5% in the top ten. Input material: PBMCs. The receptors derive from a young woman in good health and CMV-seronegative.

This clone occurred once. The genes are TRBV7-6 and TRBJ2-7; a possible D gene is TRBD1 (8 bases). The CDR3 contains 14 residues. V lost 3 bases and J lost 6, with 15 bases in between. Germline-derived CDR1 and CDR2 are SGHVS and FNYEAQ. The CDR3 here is CASSFRTGRAEQYF. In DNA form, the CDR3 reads TGTGCCAGCAGCTTCAGGACAGGGAGGGCCGAGCAGTACTTC.

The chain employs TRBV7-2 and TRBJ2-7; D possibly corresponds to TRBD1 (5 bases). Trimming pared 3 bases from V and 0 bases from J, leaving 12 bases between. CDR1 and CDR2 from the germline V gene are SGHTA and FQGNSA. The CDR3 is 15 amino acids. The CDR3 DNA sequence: TGTGCCAGCAGCTTGGGGCATATCAGCTCCTACGAGCAGTACTTC. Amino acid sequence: CASSLGHISSYEQYF.

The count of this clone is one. CDR3 region: CASSIESRTPYNEQFF. In DNA, the CDR3 is TGTGCCAGTAGTATAGAGTCCCGTACACCCTACAATGAGCAGTTCTTC. The chain employs TRBV19 and TRBJ2-1; the D is unclear. Germline loops: CDR1 LNHDA, CDR2 SQIVND (reference sequence). Trimming pared 0 bases from V and 2 bases from J, leaving 11 bases between. The CDR3 length is 16 residues.

CDR3 nucleotides: TGTGCCACCAGCACCCCGGGAACCTACGAGCAGTACTTC. Protein sequence: CATSTPGTYEQYF. This chain uses TRBV15 with TRBJ2-7, with TRBD2 as a possible D gene (5 bases). The CDR3 has 13 residues. Germline CDR1 LNHNV, CDR2 YYDKDF (reference sequence). V was cut by 4 bases and J by 2 bases, with 9 bases left in between.

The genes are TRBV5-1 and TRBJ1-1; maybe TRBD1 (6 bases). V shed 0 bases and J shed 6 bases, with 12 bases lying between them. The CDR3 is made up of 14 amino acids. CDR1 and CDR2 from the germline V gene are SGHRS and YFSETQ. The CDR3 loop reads CASSLVQGMSEAFF. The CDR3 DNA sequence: TGCGCCAGCAGCTTGGTTCAGGGGATGTCTGAAGCTTTCTTT.

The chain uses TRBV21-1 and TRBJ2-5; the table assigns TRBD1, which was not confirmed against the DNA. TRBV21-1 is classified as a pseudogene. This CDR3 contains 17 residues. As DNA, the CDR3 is TGTGCCAGCAGCCCTTGGTGGGACAGGGGGGTCCAAGAGACCCAGTACTTC. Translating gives CASSPWWDRGVQETQYF.

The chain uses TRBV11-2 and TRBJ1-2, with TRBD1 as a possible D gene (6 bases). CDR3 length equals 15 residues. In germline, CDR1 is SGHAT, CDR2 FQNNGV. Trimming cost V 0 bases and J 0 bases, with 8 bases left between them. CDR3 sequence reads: CASSLDRTANYGYTF. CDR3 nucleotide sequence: TGTGCCAGCAGCTTAGATAGGACAGCTAACTATGGCTACACCTTC.

The CDR3 protein is CASSLEGLGETQYF. The DNA of the CDR3 is TGTGCCAGCAGCTTAGAGGGGCTGGGAGAGACCCAGTACTTC. The rearrangement uses TRBV7-9 and TRBJ2-5, with D possibly matching TRBD1 (5 bases). Between the trimmed V and J ends, which lost 1 base and 4 bases, there was a span of 10 bases. The CDR3 length is 14 residues. CDR1 SEHNR and CDR2 FQNEAQ come from the germline V gene (reference sequence).

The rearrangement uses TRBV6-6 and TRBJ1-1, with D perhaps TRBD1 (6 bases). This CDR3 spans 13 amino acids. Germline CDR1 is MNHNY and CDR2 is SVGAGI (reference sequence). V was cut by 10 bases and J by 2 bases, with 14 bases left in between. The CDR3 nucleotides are TGTGCCACCCAACCGGGACAAAACACTGAAGCTTTCTTT. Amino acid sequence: CATQPGQNTEAFF.

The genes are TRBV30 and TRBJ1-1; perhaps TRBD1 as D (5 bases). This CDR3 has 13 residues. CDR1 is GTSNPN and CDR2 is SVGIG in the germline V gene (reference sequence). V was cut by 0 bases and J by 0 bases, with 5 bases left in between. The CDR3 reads CAWSVGLNTEAFF. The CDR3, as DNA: TGTGCCTGGAGTGTGGGGCTGAACACTGAAGCTTTCTTT. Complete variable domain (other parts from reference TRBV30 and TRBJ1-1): SQTIHQWPATLVQPVGSPLSLECTVEGTSNPNLYWYRQAAGRGLQLLFYSVGIGQISSEVPQNLSASRPQDRQFILSSKKLLLSDSGFYLCAWSVGLNTEAFFGQGTRLTVV.

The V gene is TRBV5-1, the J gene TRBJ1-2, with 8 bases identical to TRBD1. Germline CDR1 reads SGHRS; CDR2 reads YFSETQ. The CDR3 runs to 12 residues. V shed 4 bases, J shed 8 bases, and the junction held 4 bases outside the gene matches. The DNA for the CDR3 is TGCGCCAGCAGCCCTACAGGGGGAGGCTACACCTTC. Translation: CASSPTGGGYTF.

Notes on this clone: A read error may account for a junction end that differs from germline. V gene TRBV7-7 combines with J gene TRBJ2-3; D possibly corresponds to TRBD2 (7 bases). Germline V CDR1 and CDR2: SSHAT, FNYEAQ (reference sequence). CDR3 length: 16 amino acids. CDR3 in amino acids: CASSLGGAGPEDTQYF. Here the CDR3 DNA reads TGTGCTAGCAGCTTAGGGGGAGCGGGACCAGAAGATACGCAGTATTTT.

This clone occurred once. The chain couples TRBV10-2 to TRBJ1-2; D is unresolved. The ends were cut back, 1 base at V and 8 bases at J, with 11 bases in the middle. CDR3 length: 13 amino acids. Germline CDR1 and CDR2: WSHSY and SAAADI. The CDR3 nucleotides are TGCGCCAGCAGTGAGTGGTCGGGCGGGGGCTACACCTTC. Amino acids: CASSEWSGGGYTF.

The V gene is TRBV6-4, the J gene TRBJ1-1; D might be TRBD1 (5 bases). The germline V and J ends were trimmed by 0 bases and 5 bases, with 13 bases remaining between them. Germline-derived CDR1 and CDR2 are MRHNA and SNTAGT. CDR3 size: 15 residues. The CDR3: CASSDSPGSITEAFF. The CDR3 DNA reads TGTGCCAGCAGTGACTCGCCAGGGTCTATTACTGAAGCTTTCTTT.

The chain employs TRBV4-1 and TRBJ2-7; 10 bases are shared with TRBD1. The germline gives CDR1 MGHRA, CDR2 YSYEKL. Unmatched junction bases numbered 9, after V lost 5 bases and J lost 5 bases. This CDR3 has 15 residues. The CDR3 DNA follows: TGCGCCAGCAGCTTCAGACAGGGGGCGCTTAACGAGCAGTACTTC. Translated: CASSFRQGALNEQYF.

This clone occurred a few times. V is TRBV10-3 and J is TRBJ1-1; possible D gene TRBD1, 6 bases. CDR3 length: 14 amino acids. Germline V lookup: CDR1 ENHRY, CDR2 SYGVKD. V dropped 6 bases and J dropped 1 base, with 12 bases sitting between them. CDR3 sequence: CAIRPDRPNTEAFF. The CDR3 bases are TGTGCCATCAGACCGGACAGACCGAACACTGAAGCTTTCTTT.

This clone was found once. CDR3 amino acids: CASSLDLEVSEQYF. The CDR3 nucleotides read TGTGCCAGCAGCTTAGATCTCGAAGTCAGCGAGCAGTACTTC. The gene calls are TRBV11-2 and TRBJ2-7, with no clear D. Germline loops: CDR1 SGHAT, CDR2 FQNNGV. Deletions cut 0 bases from V and 6 bases from J, with 12 bases between. This CDR3 is 14 amino acids long.

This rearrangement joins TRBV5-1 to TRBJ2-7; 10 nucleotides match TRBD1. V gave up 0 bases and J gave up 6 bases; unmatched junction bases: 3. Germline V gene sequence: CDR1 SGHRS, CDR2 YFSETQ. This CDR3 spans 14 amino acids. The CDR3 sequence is CASSLEGQGIEQYF. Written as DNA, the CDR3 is TGCGCCAGCAGCTTGGAGGGACAGGGGATCGAGCAGTACTTC.

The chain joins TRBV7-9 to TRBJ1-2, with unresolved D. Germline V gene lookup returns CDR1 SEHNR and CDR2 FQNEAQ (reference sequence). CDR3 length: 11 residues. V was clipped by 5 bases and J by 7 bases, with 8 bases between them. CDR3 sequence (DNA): TGTGCCAGCAGCACCATCGGTGGCTACACCTTC. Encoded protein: CASSTIGGYTF.

The CDR3 sequence is CASSQAEAGQGRTEAFF. CDR3 nucleotides: TGTGCCAGCAGCCAAGCTGAAGCGGGGCAAGGACGGACTGAAGCTTTCTTT. The V call is TRBV14, the J call TRBJ1-1; D is perhaps TRBD1 (5 bases). The CDR3 length is 17 residues. V lost 1 base, J lost 5 bases, and 20 bases lay in between. CDR1 is SGHDN, CDR2 FVKESK, per germline. Full variable domain (outside the CDR3, taken from reference TRBV14 and TRBJ1-1): EAGVTQFPSHSVIEKGQTVTLRCDPISGHDNLYWYRRVMGKEIKFLLHFVKESKQDESGMPNNRFLAERTGGTYSTLKVQPAELEDSGVYFCASSQAEAGQGRTEAFFGQGTRLTVV.

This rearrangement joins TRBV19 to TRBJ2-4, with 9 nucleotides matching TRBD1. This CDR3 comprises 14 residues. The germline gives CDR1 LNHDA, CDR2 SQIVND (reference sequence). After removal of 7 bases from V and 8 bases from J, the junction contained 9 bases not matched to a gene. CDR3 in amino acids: CASNKGTGWDIQYF. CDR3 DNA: TGTGCCAGTAATAAAGGGACAGGGTGGGACATTCAGTACTTC.

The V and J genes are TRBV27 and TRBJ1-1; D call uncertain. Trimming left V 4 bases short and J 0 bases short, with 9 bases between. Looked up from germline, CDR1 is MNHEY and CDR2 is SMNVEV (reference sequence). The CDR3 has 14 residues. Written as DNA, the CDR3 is TGTGCCAGCAGTTGGAGAGGAATGAACACTGAAGCTTTCTTT. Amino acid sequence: CASSWRGMNTEAFF.

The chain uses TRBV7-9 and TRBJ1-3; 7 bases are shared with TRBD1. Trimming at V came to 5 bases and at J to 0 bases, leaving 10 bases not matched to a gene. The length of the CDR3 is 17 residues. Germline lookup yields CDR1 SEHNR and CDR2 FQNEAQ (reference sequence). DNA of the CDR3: TGTGCCAGCAGCCCATCCAGGACAGGTCCCTCTGGAAACACCATATATTTT. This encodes CASSPSRTGPSGNTIYF. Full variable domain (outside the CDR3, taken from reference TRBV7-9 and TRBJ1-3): DTGVSQNPRHKITKRGQNVTFRCDPISEHNRLYWYRQTLGQGPEFLTYFQNEAQLEKSRLLSDRFSAERPKGSFSTLEIQRTEQGDSAMYLCASSPSRTGPSGNTIYFGEGSWLTVV.

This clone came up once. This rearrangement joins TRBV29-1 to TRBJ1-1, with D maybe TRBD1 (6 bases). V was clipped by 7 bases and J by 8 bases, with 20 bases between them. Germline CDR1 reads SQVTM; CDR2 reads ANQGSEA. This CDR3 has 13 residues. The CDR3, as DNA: TGCAGCGCTTACTCTGACTGGGGGGGCGAAGCTTTCTTT. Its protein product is CSAYSDWGGEAFF.